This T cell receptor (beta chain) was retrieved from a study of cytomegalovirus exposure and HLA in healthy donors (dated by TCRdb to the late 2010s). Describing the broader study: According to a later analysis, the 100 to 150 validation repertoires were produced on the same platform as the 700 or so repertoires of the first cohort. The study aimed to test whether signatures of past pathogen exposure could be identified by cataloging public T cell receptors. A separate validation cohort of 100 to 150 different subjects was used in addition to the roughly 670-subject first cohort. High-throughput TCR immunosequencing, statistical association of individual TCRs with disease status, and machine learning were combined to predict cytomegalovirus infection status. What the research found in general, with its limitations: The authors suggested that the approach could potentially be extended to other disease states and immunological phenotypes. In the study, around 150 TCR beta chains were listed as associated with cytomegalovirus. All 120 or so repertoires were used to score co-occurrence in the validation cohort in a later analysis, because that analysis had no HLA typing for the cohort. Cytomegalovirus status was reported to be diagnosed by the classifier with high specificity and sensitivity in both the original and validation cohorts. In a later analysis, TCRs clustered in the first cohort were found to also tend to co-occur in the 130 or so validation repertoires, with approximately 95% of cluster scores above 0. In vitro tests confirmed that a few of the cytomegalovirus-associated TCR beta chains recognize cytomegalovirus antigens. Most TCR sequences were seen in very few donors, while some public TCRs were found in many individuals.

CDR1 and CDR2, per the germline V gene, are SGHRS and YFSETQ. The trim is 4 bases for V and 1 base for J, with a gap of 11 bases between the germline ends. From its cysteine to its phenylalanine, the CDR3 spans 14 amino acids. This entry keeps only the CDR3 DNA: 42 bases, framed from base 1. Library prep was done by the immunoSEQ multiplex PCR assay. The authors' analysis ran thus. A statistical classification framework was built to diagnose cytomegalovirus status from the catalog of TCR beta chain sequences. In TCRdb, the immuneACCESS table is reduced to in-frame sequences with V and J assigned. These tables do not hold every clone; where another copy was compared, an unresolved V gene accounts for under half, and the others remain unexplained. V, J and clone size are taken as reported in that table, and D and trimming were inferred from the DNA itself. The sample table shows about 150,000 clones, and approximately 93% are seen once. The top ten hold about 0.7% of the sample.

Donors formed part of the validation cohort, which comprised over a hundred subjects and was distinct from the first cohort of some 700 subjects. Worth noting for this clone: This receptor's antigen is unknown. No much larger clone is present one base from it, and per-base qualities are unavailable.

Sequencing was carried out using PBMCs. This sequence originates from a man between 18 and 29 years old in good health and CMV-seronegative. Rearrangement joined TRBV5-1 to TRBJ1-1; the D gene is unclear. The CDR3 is CASSLRTENTEAFF. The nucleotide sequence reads TGCGCCAGCAGCCTCCGCACAGAGAACACTGAAGCTTTCTTT.